These 13 T cell receptor beta chains originate from one sample sequenced in a study of T cells after yellow fever vaccination. TCRdb analysed the 5' RACE reads with MiXCR anew, one entry per CDR3 protein. The sample consists of 450,000 to 650,000 distinct CDR3 sequences, 20% to 25% of them appearing once. The sample here was PBMCs, taken around 3 weeks after the first yellow fever vaccination. These receptors all come from a man between 18 and 29 years old who received the YFV17D yellow fever vaccine.

This clonotype was counted many times. The chain employs TRBV12-3 or TRBV12-4 and TRBJ1-3, with TRBD1 as a possible D gene (6 bases). The CDR3 length is 14 residues. The V and J ends lost 8 bases and 2 bases respectively, with 13 bases between them. This CDR3 reads CASDRRNPGNTIYF. The CDR3 DNA follows: TGTGCCAGCGACAGGAGAAACCCTGGAAACACCATATATTTT.

The chain combines TRBV6-5 with TRBJ1-5; unclear D gene. Trimming pared 2 bases from V and 5 bases from J, leaving 7 bases between. The germline V gene encodes CDR1 MNHEY and CDR2 SVGAGI. This CDR3 spans 13 amino acids. In nucleotides, the CDR3 is TGTGCCAGCAGTTACGGGAGGGATCAGCCCCAGCATTTT. This codes for CASSYGRDQPQHF.

This clonotype has ten or more counts. The genes are TRBV11-1 and TRBJ2-3; 7 bases are shared with TRBD2. V shed 6 bases, J shed 2 bases, and the junction held 5 bases outside the gene matches. The CDR3 is 14 residues long. Germline loops: CDR1 SGHAT, CDR2 FQDESV (reference sequence). CDR3 sequence: CASSPRGDTDTQYF. CDR3 nucleotides: TGTGCCAGCAGTCCCCGGGGGGACACAGATACGCAGTATTTT.

CDR3 residues: CASSHPGTSGTSYEQYV. CDR3 coding DNA: TGTGCCAGCAGTCACCCCGGGACTAGCGGGACGTCCTACGAGCAGTACGTC. This chain uses TRBV28 with TRBJ2-7; 13 bases match TRBD2. There are 17 residues in the CDR3. V lost 5 bases and J lost 1; bases outside the gene matches: 8. Germline CDR1 reads MDHEN; CDR2 reads SYDVKM.

In this sample, this clonotype turned up a few times. This chain connects TRBV10-2 to TRBJ2-1; TRBD2 aligns across 8 bases. Germline CDR1 and CDR2: WSHSY and SAAADI. V was clipped by 8 bases and J by 0 bases; unmatched bases: 6. The CDR3 runs 15 residues. The DNA of the CDR3 is TGCGCCAGCCGGGACGGGGGGGGCTCCTACAATGAGCAGTTCTTC. This translates into CASRDGGGSYNEQFF.

The sample holds a few counts of this clonotype. This chain joins TRBV27 and TRBJ2-4; perhaps TRBD2 as D (5 bases). V lost 8 bases and J 1 base, leaving 15 bases between the germline ends. The germline gives CDR1 MNHEY, CDR2 SMNVEV (reference sequence). CDR3 length: 15 amino acids. The CDR3: CASRFNGEAKNIQYF. CDR3 coding DNA: TGTGCCAGCCGGTTCAACGGGGAGGCCAAAAACATTCAGTACTTC.

The gene calls are TRBV5-1 and TRBJ2-2; D is unresolved. This CDR3 region has 17 residues. V shed 0 bases and J shed 0 bases, with 12 bases lying between them. From germline, CDR1 is SGHRS and CDR2 YFSETQ. CDR3 region: CASSLVVYRPNTGELFF. CDR3 nucleotides: TGCGCCAGCAGCTTGGTGGTTTACCGACCGAACACCGGGGAGCTGTTTTTT.

The chain recombines TRBV5-6 with TRBJ1-5; possibly TRBD1 for D (6 bases). The CDR3 has 14 amino acids. Looked up from germline, CDR1 is SGHDT and CDR2 is YYEEEE. V lost 4 bases and J lost 6, with 14 bases in between. The CDR3: CASSQQGFSQPQHF. CDR3 DNA sequence: TGTGCCAGCAGCCAGCAGGGGTTTAGTCAGCCCCAGCATTTT. The variable domain in full, completed from reference TRBV5-6 and TRBJ1-5, reads DAGVTQSPTHLIKTRGQQVTLRCSPKSGHDTVSWYQQALGQGPQFIFQYYEEEERQRGNFPDRFSGHQFPNYSSELNVNALLLGDSALYLCASSQQGFSQPQHFGDGTRLSIL.

The chain links TRBV7-2 to TRBJ1-2; possibly TRBD1 for D (5 bases). Trimming pared 1 base from V and 7 bases from J, leaving 10 bases between. This CDR3 region has 13 residues. Germline-derived CDR1 and CDR2 are SGHTA and FQGNSA. CDR3: CASSLDGASGYTF. The CDR3 bases are TGTGCCAGCAGCTTAGATGGGGCCTCTGGCTACACCTTC.

This clonotype was seen a few times. This rearrangement joins TRBV2 to TRBJ2-3, with 7 nucleotides matching TRBD2. V shed 4 bases, J shed 6 bases, and the junction held 10 bases outside the gene matches. Germline V gives CDR1 SNHLY, CDR2 FYNNEI. The CDR3 sequence is 15 residues long. The chain's CDR3 is CASSVPARGMDTQYF. The CDR3 coding sequence is TGTGCCAGCAGTGTGCCGGCGCGGGGGATGGATACGCAGTATTTT.

The chain has TRBV12-3 or TRBV12-4 and TRBJ2-2; no reliable D call. CDR3 size: 15 residues. Trimming cost V 3 bases and J 0 bases, with 8 bases left between them. The CDR3 DNA sequence: TGTGCCAGCAGTTTGCGTAGGGCGAACACCGGGGAGCTGTTTTTT. Translation: CASSLRRANTGELFF.

This clonotype came up a few times. This chain connects TRBV5-1 to TRBJ2-3, with D perhaps assigned TRBD1 or TRBD2 (5 bases each). Per germline, CDR1 SGHRS and CDR2 YFSETQ. CDR3 length: 16 residues. V shed 2 bases and J shed 2 bases, with 15 bases lying between them. The CDR3 is CASSLPGLAITDTQYF. CDR3 DNA sequence: TGCGCCAGCAGCTTACCGGGGCTCGCTATCACAGATACGCAGTATTTT.

The chain is built from TRBV6-2 or TRBV6-3 and TRBJ2-5; D is unclear. Germline CDR1 and CDR2: MNHEY and SVGEGT. V lost 0 bases, J lost 5 bases, and 10 bases lay in between. CDR3 size: 14 residues. The CDR3 nucleotides are TGTGCCAGCAGTTACTCGTTTCATTGGGAGACCCAGTACTTC. Protein sequence: CASSYSFHWETQYF.